Below, 9 T cell receptor beta chains from the same sample are listed, as sequenced in a study of T cell responses to AZD1222 COVID-19 vaccine. Method: immunoSEQ multiplex PCR; TCRdb's copy keeps in-frame clones and lacks some. The sample records roughly 100,000 clones, 90% to 95% being singletons. The specimen was peripheral blood, collected 28 days after the second AZD1222 dose. The receptors were sampled from an adult who received the AZD1222 COVID-19 vaccine.

The V and J genes are TRBV12-1 and TRBJ2-1; TRBD2, the D gene given by the table, was not confirmed from the DNA. TRBV12-1 is an annotated pseudogene. The CDR3 is made up of 14 amino acids. CDR3 residues: CASRPGRGKVEQFF. CDR3 sequence (DNA): TGTGCCAGCAGACCCGGGAGGGGTAAGGTCGAGCAGTTCTTC.

The chain links TRBV21-1 to TRBJ1-3. TRBV21-1 is an annotated pseudogene. This CDR3 has 11 residues. The DNA of the CDR3 is TGTGAGCTGGTCTCTGGAAACACCATATATTTT. Its protein product is CELVSGNTIYF.

CDR3 region: CASSSPLALAGELFF. The CDR3 DNA reads TGTGCCAGCAGCTCCCCCCTCGCATTGGCCGGGGAGCTGTTTTTT. The chain joins TRBV7-9 to TRBJ2-2; D unresolved. Germline V gene lookup returns CDR1 SEHNR and CDR2 FQNEAQ (reference sequence). The germline V and J ends were trimmed by 4 bases and 6 bases, with 15 bases remaining between them. The CDR3 has 15 amino acids.

The rearrangement uses TRBV9 and TRBJ2-1; 8 nucleotides agree with TRBD1. CDR1 and CDR2 from the germline V gene are SGDLS and YYNGEE. Unmatched junction bases numbered 5, after V lost 0 bases and J lost 6 bases. This CDR3 is 15 amino acids long. CDR3 residues: CASSVGQGRTNEQFF. Written as DNA, the CDR3 is TGTGCCAGCAGCGTAGGACAGGGGCGCACCAATGAGCAGTTCTTC. Based on the CDR3 plus reference TRBV9 and TRBJ2-1, the full variable domain is DSGVTQTPKHLITATGQRVTLRCSPRSGDLSVYWYQQSLDQGLQFLIQYYNGEERAKGNILERFSAQQFPDLHSELNLSSLELGDSALYFCASSVGQGRTNEQFFGPGTRLTVL.

The V call is TRBV7-9, the J call TRBJ2-3; D remains ambiguous. The CDR3 has 13 residues. The germline V gene has CDR1 SEHNR and CDR2 FQNEAQ (reference sequence). Trimming stripped 1 base from V and 5 bases from J, with 7 bases between. The CDR3 is CASSLEGRDTQYF. CDR3 coding DNA: TGTGCCAGCAGCTTAGAAGGCCGAGATACGCAGTATTTT.

The chain recombines TRBV2 with TRBJ2-3, with 7 bases identical to TRBD2. Germline CDR1 reads SNHLY; CDR2 reads FYNNEI. This CDR3 has 14 amino acids. J gave up 3 bases and V 5 bases, and 5 bases lay outside the gene matches. The chain's CDR3 is CASSPGGVTDTQYF. CDR3 DNA sequence: TGTGCCAGCAGTCCGGGGGGAGTTACAGATACGCAGTATTTT.

The chain uses TRBV28 and TRBJ1-4; 7 bases match TRBD1. This CDR3 has 19 amino acids. From germline, CDR1 is MDHEN and CDR2 SYDVKM. After removal of 8 bases from V and 0 bases from J, the junction contained 18 bases not matched to a gene. The CDR3 coding sequence is TGTGCCAGCGGATTCGATTATGTCGGACAGGCCGCAACTAATGAAAAACTGTTTTTT. The encoded protein is CASGFDYVGQAATNEKLFF. Based on the CDR3 plus reference TRBV28 and TRBJ1-4, the full variable domain is DVKVTQSSRYLVKRTGEKVFLECVQDMDHENMFWYRQDPGLGLRLIYFSYDVKMKEKGDIPEGYSVSREKKERFSLILESASTNQTSMYLCASGFDYVGQAATNEKLFFGSGTQLSVL.

To note about this clone: The same CDR3 is also encoded by other DNA sequences in this sample. The CDR3 coding sequence is TGTGCCAGCAGCTTAGTTGGTCAGCCCCAGCATTTT. This gives the protein CASSLVGQPQHF. This chain uses TRBV7-8 with TRBJ1-5; the D is unclear. The V gene's germline CDR1 is SGHVS and CDR2 FQNEAQ. CDR3 length: 12 residues. Between the trimmed V and J ends, which lost 1 base and 6 bases, there was a span of 4 bases.

This clone was seen a few times. The chain recombines TRBV7-9 with TRBJ1-5; no clear D gene. This CDR3 comprises 12 residues. Germline lookup yields CDR1 SEHNR and CDR2 FQNEAQ (reference sequence). Trimming removed 2 bases at V and 8 bases at J, with 7 bases between. CDR3 residues: CASSLLSEPQHF. The DNA for the CDR3 is TGTGCCAGCAGCTTATTATCTGAGCCCCAGCATTTT.